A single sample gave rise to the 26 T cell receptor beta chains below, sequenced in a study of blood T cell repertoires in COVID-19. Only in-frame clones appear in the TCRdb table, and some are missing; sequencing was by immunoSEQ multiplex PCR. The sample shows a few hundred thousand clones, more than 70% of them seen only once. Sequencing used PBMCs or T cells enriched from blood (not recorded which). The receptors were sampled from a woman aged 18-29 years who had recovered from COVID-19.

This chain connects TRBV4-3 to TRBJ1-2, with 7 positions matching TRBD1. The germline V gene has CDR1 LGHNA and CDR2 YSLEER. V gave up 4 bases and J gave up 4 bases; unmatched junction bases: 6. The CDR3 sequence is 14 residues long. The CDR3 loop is CASSPDRDSYGYTF. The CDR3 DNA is TGCGCCAGCAGCCCCGACAGGGATTCCTATGGCTACACCTTC.

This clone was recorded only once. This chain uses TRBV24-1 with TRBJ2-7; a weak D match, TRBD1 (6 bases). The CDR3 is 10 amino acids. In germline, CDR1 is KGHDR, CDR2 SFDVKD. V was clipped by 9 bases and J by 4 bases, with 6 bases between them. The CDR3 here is CATDRYEQYF. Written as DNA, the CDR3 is TGTGCCACCGACAGGTACGAGCAGTACTTC.

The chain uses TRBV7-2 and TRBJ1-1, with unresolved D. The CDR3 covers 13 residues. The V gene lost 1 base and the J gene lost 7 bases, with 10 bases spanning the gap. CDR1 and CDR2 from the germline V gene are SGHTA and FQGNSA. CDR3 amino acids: CASSLGYELEAFF. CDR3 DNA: TGTGCCAGCAGCTTAGGCTACGAACTTGAAGCTTTCTTT.

Here the CDR3 reads CASSGREGTEAFF. The CDR3 bases are TGTGCCAGCAGTGGCAGGGAGGGCACTGAAGCTTTCTTT. This chain joins TRBV6-4 and TRBJ1-1; D perhaps matches TRBD1 (5 bases). CDR1 MRHNA and CDR2 SNTAGT come from the germline V gene. Trimming stripped 4 bases from V and 4 bases from J, with 10 bases between. The CDR3 has 13 amino acids.

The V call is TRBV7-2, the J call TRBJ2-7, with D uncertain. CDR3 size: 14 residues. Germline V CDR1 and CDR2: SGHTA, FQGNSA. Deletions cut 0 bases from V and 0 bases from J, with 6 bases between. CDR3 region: CASSLAEASYEQYF. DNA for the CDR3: TGTGCCAGCAGCTTAGCCGAAGCCTCCTACGAGCAGTACTTC.

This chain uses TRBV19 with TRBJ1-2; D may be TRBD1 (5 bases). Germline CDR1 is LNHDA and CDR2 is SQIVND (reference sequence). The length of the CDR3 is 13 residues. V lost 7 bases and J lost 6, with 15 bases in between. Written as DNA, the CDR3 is TGTGCCAGTACCCTCAGGGAAGTAGATGGCTACACCTTC. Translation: CASTLREVDGYTF.

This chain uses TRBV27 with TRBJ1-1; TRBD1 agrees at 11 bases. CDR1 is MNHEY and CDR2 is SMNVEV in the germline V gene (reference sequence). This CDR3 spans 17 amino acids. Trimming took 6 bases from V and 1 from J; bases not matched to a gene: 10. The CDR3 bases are TGTGCCAGCAGCTCTCCCGGGACAGGGGGAACGAACACTGAAGCTTTCTTT. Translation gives CASSSPGTGGTNTEAFF.

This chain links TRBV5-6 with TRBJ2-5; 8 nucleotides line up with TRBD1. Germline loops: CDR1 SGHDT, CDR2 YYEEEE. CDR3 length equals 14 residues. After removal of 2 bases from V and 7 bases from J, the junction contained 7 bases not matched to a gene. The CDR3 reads CASSFDRGSGTQYF. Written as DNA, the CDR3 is TGTGCCAGCAGCTTCGACAGGGGTTCGGGGACCCAGTACTTC.

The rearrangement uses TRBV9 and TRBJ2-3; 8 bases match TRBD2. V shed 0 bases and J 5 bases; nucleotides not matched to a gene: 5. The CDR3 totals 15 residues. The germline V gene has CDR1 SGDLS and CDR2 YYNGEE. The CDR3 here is CASSVDGGARDTQYF. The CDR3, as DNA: TGTGCCAGCAGCGTAGACGGGGGGGCCAGAGATACGCAGTATTTT.

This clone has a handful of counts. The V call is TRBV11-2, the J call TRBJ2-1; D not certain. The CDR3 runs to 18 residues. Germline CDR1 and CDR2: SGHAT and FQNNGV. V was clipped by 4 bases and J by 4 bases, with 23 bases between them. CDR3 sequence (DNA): TGTGCCAGCAGCTCGACATACCCCACACGGAAAAGATACAATGAGCAGTTCTTC. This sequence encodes CASSSTYPTRKRYNEQFF. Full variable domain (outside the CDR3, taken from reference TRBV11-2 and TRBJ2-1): EAGVAQSPRYKIIEKRQSVAFWCNPISGHATLYWYQQILGQGPKLLIQFQNNGVVDDSQLPKDRFSAERLKGVDSTLKIQPAKLEDSAVYLCASSSTYPTRKRYNEQFFGPGTRLTVL.

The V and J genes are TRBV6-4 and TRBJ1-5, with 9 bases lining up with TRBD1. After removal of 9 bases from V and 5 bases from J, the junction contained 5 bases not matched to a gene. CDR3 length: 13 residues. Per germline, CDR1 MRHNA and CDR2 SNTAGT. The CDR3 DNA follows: TGTGCCAGGGAGACAGGGGGGGATCAGCCCCAGCATTTT. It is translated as CARETGGDQPQHF.

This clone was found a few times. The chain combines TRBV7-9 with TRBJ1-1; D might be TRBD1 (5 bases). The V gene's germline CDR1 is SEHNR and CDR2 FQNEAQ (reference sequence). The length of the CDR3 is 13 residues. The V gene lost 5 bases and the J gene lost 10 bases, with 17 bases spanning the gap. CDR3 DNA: TGTGCCAGCAGCCCCCCGAGTCAGGGTCGAGCTTTCTTT. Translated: CASSPPSQGRAFF.

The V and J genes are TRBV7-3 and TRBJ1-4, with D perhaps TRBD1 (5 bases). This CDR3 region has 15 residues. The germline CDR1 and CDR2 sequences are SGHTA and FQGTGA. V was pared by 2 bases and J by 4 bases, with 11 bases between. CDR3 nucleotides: TGTGCCAGCAGCTTACATCACAGGTTTAATGAAAAACTGTTTTTT. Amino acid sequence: CASSLHHRFNEKLFF.

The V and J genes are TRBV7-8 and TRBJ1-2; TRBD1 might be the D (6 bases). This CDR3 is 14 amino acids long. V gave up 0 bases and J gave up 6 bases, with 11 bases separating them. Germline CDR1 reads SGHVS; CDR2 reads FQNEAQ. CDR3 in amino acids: CASSLARGEDGYTF. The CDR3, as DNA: TGTGCCAGCAGCTTAGCCAGGGGAGAAGATGGCTACACCTTC.

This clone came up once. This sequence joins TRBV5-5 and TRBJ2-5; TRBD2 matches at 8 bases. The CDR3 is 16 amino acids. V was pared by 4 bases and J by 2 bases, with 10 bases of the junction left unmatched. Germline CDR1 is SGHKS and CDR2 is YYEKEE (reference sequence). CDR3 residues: CASSLGVAGKQETQYF. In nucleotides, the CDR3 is TGTGCCAGCAGCCTGGGGGTAGCGGGGAAGCAAGAGACCCAGTACTTC.

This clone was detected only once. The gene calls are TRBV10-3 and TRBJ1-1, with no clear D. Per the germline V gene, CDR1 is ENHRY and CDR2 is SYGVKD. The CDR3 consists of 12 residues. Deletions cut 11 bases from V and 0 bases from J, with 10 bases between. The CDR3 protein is CAVAEMNTEAFF. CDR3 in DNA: TGTGCCGTAGCAGAAATGAACACTGAAGCTTTCTTT.

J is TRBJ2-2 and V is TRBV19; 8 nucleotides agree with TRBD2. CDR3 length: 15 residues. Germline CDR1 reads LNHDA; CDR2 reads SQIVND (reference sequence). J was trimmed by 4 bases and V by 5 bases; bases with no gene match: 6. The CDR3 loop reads CASSGPSGGTGELFF. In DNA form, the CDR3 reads TGTGCCAGTAGTGGTCCGAGCGGGGGCACCGGGGAGCTGTTTTTT.

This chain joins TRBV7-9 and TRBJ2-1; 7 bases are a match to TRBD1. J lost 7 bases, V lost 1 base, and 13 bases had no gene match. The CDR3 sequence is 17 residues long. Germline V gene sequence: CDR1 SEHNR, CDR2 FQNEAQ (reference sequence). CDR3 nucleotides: TGTGCCAGCAGCTTAGGTAACAGGGGCTTGGGTTGGAATGAGCAGTTCTTC. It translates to CASSLGNRGLGWNEQFF.

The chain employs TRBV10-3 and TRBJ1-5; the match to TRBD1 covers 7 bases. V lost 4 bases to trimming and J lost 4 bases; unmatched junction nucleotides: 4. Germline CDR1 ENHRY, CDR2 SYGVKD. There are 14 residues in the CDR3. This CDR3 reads CAISAQGVNQPQHF. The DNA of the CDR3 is TGTGCCATCAGTGCGCAGGGGGTTAATCAGCCCCAGCATTTT.

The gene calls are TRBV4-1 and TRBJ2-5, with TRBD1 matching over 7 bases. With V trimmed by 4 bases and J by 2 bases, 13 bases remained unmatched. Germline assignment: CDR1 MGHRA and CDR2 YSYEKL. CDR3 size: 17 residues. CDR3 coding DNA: TGCGCCAGCAGCCTCTATCCTCCGGGACAGACTCAAGAGACCCAGTACTTC. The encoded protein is CASSLYPPGQTQETQYF.

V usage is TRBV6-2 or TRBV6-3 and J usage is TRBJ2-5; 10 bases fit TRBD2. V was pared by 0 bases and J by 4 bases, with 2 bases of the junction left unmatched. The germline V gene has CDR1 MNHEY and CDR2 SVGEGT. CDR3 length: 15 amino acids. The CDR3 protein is CASSYSSGGPETQYF. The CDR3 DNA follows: TGTGCCAGCAGTTACTCTAGCGGGGGGCCAGAGACCCAGTACTTC.

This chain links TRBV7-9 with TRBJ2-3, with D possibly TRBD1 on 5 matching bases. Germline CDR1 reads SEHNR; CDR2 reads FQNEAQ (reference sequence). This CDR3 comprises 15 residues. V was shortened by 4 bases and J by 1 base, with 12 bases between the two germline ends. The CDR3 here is CASSSPRERTDTQYF. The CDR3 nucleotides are TGTGCCAGCAGCTCACCCAGGGAACGCACAGATACGCAGTATTTT.

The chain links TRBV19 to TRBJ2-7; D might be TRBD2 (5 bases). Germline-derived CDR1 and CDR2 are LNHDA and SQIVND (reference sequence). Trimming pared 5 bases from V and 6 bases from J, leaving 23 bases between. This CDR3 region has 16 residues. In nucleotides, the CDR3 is TGTGCCAGTAGTCCTCATGCCGGGGTAAGGTCGGCCGAGCAGTACTTC. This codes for CASSPHAGVRSAEQYF.

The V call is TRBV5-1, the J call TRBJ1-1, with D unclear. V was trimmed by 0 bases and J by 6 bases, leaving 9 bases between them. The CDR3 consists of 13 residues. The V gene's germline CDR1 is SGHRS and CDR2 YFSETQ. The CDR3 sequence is CASSLGGWAEAFF. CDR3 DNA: TGCGCCAGCAGCTTGGGAGGGTGGGCTGAAGCTTTCTTT.

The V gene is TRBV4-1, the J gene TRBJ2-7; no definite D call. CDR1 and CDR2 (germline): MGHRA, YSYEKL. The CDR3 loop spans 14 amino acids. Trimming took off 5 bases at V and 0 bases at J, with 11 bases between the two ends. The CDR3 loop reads CASSSLPSSYEQYF. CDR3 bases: TGCGCCAGCAGCTCACTACCTAGCTCCTACGAGCAGTACTTC.

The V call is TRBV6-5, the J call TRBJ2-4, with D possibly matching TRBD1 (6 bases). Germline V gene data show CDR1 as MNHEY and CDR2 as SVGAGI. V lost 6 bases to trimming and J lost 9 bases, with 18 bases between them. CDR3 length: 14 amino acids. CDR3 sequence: CASSPYGTQGIQYF. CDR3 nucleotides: TGTGCCAGCAGCCCGTACGGGACACAAGGCATTCAGTACTTC.